A selection of T cell receptor beta chains follows, all from one sample in a study of T cells after yellow fever vaccination. Each CDR3 protein is one row after TCRdb ran MiXCR on the 5' RACE reads. The sample consists of about 260,000 distinct CDR3 sequences, about 5.2% of them appearing once. The specimen comprised CD4+ T cells sorted from PBMCs, sampled on the day of the yellow fever booster vaccination. All receptors come from a man between 18 and 29 years old who received the YFV17D yellow fever vaccine. The CDR3 runs from the conserved cysteine through the conserved F or W. A D gene is named only where the DNA matches it firmly. Expanded clones are given a class, and other clones once, few, many or no size at all.

j_call	cdr3_length	clone_size	d_call	v_call	cdr3_aa	cdr3_nt
TRBJ1-1	14	.	.	TRBV7-9	CASSLRERGTEAFF	TGTGCCAGCAGCTTACGGGAAAGGGGGACTGAAGCTTTCTTT
TRBJ1-6	16	.	TRBD1	TRBV12-3/TRBV12-4	CASSTGTGRGRSPLHF	TGTGCCAGCAGCACCGGGACAGGGAGGGGAAGATCACCCCTCCACTTT
TRBJ2-2	13	few	.	TRBV19	CASSRGTPGELFF	TGTGCCAGTAGTCGAGGGACCCCCGGGGAGCTGTTTTTT
TRBJ2-7	11	many	.	TRBV6-2/TRBV6-3	CASSPSYEQYF	TGTGCCAGCAGCCCCTCCTACGAGCAGTACTTC
TRBJ1-2	12	many	.	TRBV10-3	CATREENYGYTF	TGTGCCACCAGGGAGGAAAACTATGGCTACACCTTC
TRBJ2-3	17	few	.	TRBV7-9	CASSPRYRDLTTDTQYF	TGTGCCAGCAGCCCAAGGTACCGGGACCTTACCACAGATACGCAGTATTTT
TRBJ2-3	11	many	.	TRBV2	CASIQSDTQYF	TGTGCCAGCATCCAATCAGATACGCAGTATTTT
TRBJ1-1	14	few	.	TRBV6-1	CASKVAHMNTEAFF	TGTGCCAGCAAGGTCGCCCACATGAACACTGAAGCTTTCTTT
TRBJ1-6	15	few	TRBD1	TRBV6-1	CASSARTGGGSPLHF	TGTGCCAGCAGTGCCCGGACAGGGGGAGGTTCACCCCTCCACTTT
TRBJ1-1	15	.	TRBD1	TRBV27	CASRGRDRGATEAFF	TGTGCCAGCAGGGGCCGGGACAGGGGAGCTACTGAAGCTTTCTTT
TRBJ1-2	16	many	TRBD1	TRBV4-2	CASSQDGQGANYGYTF	TGTGCCAGCAGCCAAGATGGACAGGGAGCTAACTATGGCTACACCTTC
TRBJ2-3	16	many	.	TRBV30	CAWSGGAGVFTDTQYF	TGTGCCTGGAGTGGGGGCGCAGGGGTGTTCACAGATACGCAGTATTTT
TRBJ1-3	17	many	.	TRBV9	CASSRRIGGRSGNTIYF	TGTGCCAGCAGTAGAAGGATAGGGGGGCGCTCTGGAAACACCATATATTTT
TRBJ2-1	14	.	.	TRBV7-2	CASRGSPSYNEQFF	TGTGCCAGCAGGGGTAGTCCCTCCTACAATGAGCAGTTCTTC
TRBJ2-5	15	many	TRBD2	TRBV7-2	CASRQGLGIGETQYF	TGTGCCAGCAGACAGGGACTAGGAATTGGAGAGACCCAGTACTTC
TRBJ2-1	15	many	.	TRBV4-3	CASSQDSQGRGEQFF	TGCGCCAGCAGCCAAGATAGCCAGGGACGTGGGGAGCAGTTCTTC
TRBJ2-6	15	.	.	TRBV19	CASRQMSSGANVLTF	TGTGCCAGTAGACAAATGAGCTCTGGGGCCAACGTCCTGACTTTC
TRBJ2-3	16	.	.	TRBV7-2	CASSGTLIARWDTQYF	TGTGCCAGCAGCGGTACGTTGATTGCCCGCTGGGATACGCAGTATTTT
TRBJ2-7	14	few	.	TRBV19	CASSIVGGPYEQYF	TGTGCCAGTAGTATAGTCGGGGGACCCTACGAGCAGTACTTC
TRBJ1-6	17	.	.	TRBV7-2	CASSLVPRGLDNSPLHF	TGTGCCAGCAGCTTAGTCCCTCGTGGGCTGGATAATTCACCCCTCCACTTT
TRBJ2-5	13	.	.	TRBV4-1	CASSFLFGETQYF	TGCGCCAGCAGCTTCCTATTTGGAGAGACCCAGTACTTC
TRBJ2-1	14	many	.	TRBV5-1	CASSFSPPYNEQFF	TGCGCCAGCAGCTTTTCACCGCCTTACAATGAGCAGTTCTTC
TRBJ1-1	15	few	TRBD1	TRBV5-1	CASSGAGGPNTEAFF	TGCGCCAGCAGCGGGGCAGGGGGGCCCAACACTGAAGCTTTCTTT
TRBJ1-4	13	.	.	TRBV18	CASSPLANEKLFF	TGTGCCAGCTCACCACTGGCTAATGAAAAACTGTTTTTT
TRBJ2-3	13	few	.	TRBV4-3	CASSQRGSDTQYF	TGCGCCAGCAGCCAAAGGGGCTCAGATACGCAGTATTTT
TRBJ2-3	14	.	.	TRBV20-1	CSARRLANTDTQYF	TGCAGTGCTAGAAGGCTAGCCAACACAGATACGCAGTATTTT